This TCR beta chain was identified in a study of T-cell memory formation after mild COVID-19 (dated by TCRdb to the early 2020s). About the full investigation: TCR sequence clusters from the two donors were largely donor specific. The cohort was made up of two young adult volunteers, one female and one male, who were previously healthy. T-cell clones expanding and contracting after mild COVID-19 in two donors were tracked by longitudinal TCRalpha and TCRbeta repertoire sequencing.

As concerns this clonotype: Its antigen is currently not known. The record has no base qualities; no much larger clone is one base away.

This sample was sequenced with an Illumina NovaSeq 6000. TCRalpha and TCRbeta cDNA libraries were constructed by 5'RACE with constant-segment primers, with sample barcodes and unique molecular identifiers being introduced. RNA was extracted from every sample with Trizol reagent. The libraries were amplified in two PCR steps, and the second step added a second sample barcode and Illumina TruSeq adapters. Sequencing of the libraries was done on an Illumina NovaSeq, producing 2 x 150 bp paired-end reads. Processing in the source paper ran as follows. With migec v1.2.7, reads were demultiplexed and then collapsed into UMI-guided consensus sequences. With mixcr v2.1.11, UMI consensuses were aligned to TRA and TRB V and J templates and assembled into clonotypes. A clonotype was counted as expanded or contracted only if both edgeR and NoisET called the change significant, with noise models trained on biological replicates. edgeR calls used a false discovery rate-adjusted p below 0.01 and a log2 fold-change threshold of 1. As an exploratory analysis of dynamics, PCA with hierarchical clustering was applied to max-normalized trajectories of the 1000 most abundant clonotypes. Separately sequenced CD4+ and CD8+ repertoires were used to assign the CD4 or CD8 phenotype of responding clones. TCRdb's own reprocessing of the public reads used fastp at Q25 and MiXCR and kept productive beta chains. Rows are combined by CDR3 protein, so each entry shows the most common genes and DNA. The V and J calls were not made by the authors but by TCRdb's processing. This sample gives roughly 320,000 distinct CDR3 sequences in total; 25% to 30% of them show up just once. The ten biggest clones cover approximately 13% of the sample.

What the authors observed across the whole study: Only a couple of mild cases were covered in the study, and larger cohorts including severe cases with pre-infection samples were considered necessary. From day 15 to 85, contracting clones showed balanced CD4/CD8 phenotypes, whereas a second wave of clones that expanded from day 15 to 37 leaned towards CD4+. Some responding clones were detected in pre-infection memory, suggesting pre-existing cross-reactive memory T cells joined the SARS-CoV-2 response. Contracting CD4+ clones appeared mostly in the CM and EM memory subsets, whereas CD8+ clones were enriched in EMRA. SARS-CoV-2 specificity of the second-wave clones peaking on day 37 was not confirmed.

Ficoll-Paque density gradient centrifugation was used to isolate PBMCs. There are 16 amino acids in the CDR3, from cysteine to phenylalanine inclusive. The sequence is cut down to CDR3 DNA, 48 bases in frame from base 1. Sequencing was performed on PBMCs or a T cell subset sorted from them (not recorded which). The V and J segments used are TRBV21-1 and TRBJ2-7; the table calls TRBD2, which could not be checked here. TRBV21-1 has pseudogene status. The origin of this receptor is an adult woman who had mild COVID-19 (a few samples of this study predate the infection). The sample titles of this study are shuffled in the database, so cell type and time point are left out; the donor was told from shared clones. The DNA is as follows: TGTGCCAGCAGCAAAGGGCGGGGGACTAGCTCCTACGAGCAGTACTTC. The translation is CASSKGRGTSSYEQYF.